The sequence of this T cell receptor beta chain was determined in a study of Graves' ophthalmopathy and Graves' hyperthyroidism. With 3 bases removed from V and 0 bases from J, the gap between germline ends came to 15 bases. The CDR3 totals 17 residues. Looked up from germline, CDR1 is SGHVS and CDR2 is FNYEAQ. This clonotype has only one observation. The study enrolled ophthalmopathy donors with moderate-to-severe activity, CAS ≥3, NOSPECS ≥4 and duration under 3 months. PBMCs had their origin in fresh peripheral blood (roughly 11 ml). RNA served as the template for amplifying TCR beta CDR3 regions. First-round RT-PCR relied on HTBI primers, and a second-round multiplex PCR came next. MiXCR was run by TCRdb on the multiplex PCR reads, yielding one entry per CDR3 protein. The table shows about 240,000 distinct CDR3 sequences, with around 50% occurring only once.

The chain carries TRBV7-6 and TRBJ1-3, with D possibly being TRBD1 (5 bases). The receptor was derived from an adult man with Graves' ophthalmopathy. Source material: peripheral blood. CDR3 protein: CASSLGVAGSSGNTIYF. CDR3 bases: TGTGCCAGCAGCTTGGGAGTCGCAGGGAGCTCTGGAAACACCATATATTTT.